This T cell receptor beta chain was identified during a study of blood T cell repertoires in COVID-19. Across the whole study: Both acute and convalescent COVID-19 samples were obtained from the United States, Italy and Spain. PBMCs, B-cell-depleted T cells, or T cells were the source of the cDNA or gDNA that made up the material.

Under the authors' procedure: It was from reference gene primer amplification that nucleated cell counts were estimated. Assay used: immunoSEQ multiplex PCR; TCRdb lists only in-frame clones, some missing. The DNA was the basis for D and trimming; V, J and clone size are from that table. Here the sample spans about 160,000 clones, 70% to 90% being singletons. Germline values: CDR1 SGHAT, CDR2 FQDESV (reference sequence). Trimming took 4 bases from V and 1 from J; bases not matched to a gene: 3. This CDR3 comprises 14 residues. Seattle enrolled patients during active infection and tracked them longitudinally.

The specimen sequenced was peripheral blood. The chain uses TRBV11-1 and TRBJ1-1; 7 positions match TRBD1. This receptor was taken from a woman aged 45-65 years with COVID-19, enrolled during active disease. CDR3 amino acids: CASSYRGENTEAFF. In DNA, the CDR3 is TGTGCCAGCAGCTACAGGGGCGAGAACACTGAAGCTTTCTTT.